This note documents a single T cell receptor beta chain sequence. Its antigen is as yet unknown. The source of the sample is a study of T cell responses to AZD1222 COVID-19 vaccine. Study results and caveats: Sampling that yielded the repertoires occurred only after the peak T cell response.

CDR1 and CDR2 (germline): SGHVS, FQNEAQ. V was trimmed by 1 base and J by 11 bases, leaving 18 bases between them. This CDR3 contains 15 residues. Clones were sequenced by immunoSEQ multiplex PCR, and TCRdb holds only the in-frame ones, with some missing. The table includes fewer than 180,000 clones, approximately 90% detected once. The TCR was taken from an adult who received the AZD1222 COVID-19 vaccine. The input for sequencing was peripheral blood, taken 28 days after the second AZD1222 dose. V usage is TRBV7-8 and J usage is TRBJ1-5; D might be TRBD1 (5 bases). CDR3: CASSLEVQGLGSQHF. CDR3 in DNA: TGTGCCAGCAGCTTAGAAGTTCAGGGTTTAGGGTCCCAGCATTTT.